The T cell receptor (beta chain) described here comes from a study of blood T cells in healthy people across ages. There are a few counts of this clonotype. The V end lost 5 bases, the J end lost 8 bases, and 12 bases lay between the germline ends. This CDR3 contains 12 residues. A second roughly 6 to 12 cycle PCR used barcoded and J-beta primers. Through a template-switch adaptor with 12 random nucleotides, each cDNA molecule received a tag. TCRdb analysed the 5' RACE reads with MiXCR anew, one entry per CDR3 protein. Among about 720,000 distinct CDR3 sequences listed, about 20% were seen once. The sequenced material came from blood. The sequence was collected from a man between 65 and 85 years old in good health. The genes are TRBV12-3 or TRBV12-4 and TRBJ1-2; the D gene is possibly TRBD1 (5 bases). The CDR3 region is CASSPGRLGYTF. The CDR3 region has the DNA TGTGCCAGCAGTCCGGGACGGCTCGGCTACACCTTC.